This T cell receptor (beta chain) derives from a study of T-cell memory formation after mild COVID-19. The V gene's germline CDR1 is KGHSH and CDR2 LQKENI. The V gene lost 3 bases and the J gene lost 4 bases, with 19 bases spanning the gap. The CDR3 runs to 16 residues. Points on this clonotype: Its antigen is unidentified.

TCRdb reprocessed the 5' RACE reads with MiXCR, giving one entry per CDR3 protein. The table has hundreds of thousands of distinct CDR3 sequences, approximately 19% seen once. Notes on the study in general: Later expanders leaned toward CD4+, whereas clones contracting from day 15 to 85 were balanced CD4/CD8.

This receptor was taken from an adult woman who had mild COVID-19 (a few samples of this study predate the infection). Cell type and time point are not known. The chain uses TRBV18 and TRBJ2-7, with D possibly TRBD2 on 6 matching bases. Input material: PBMCs or a T cell subset sorted from them (not recorded which). The CDR3 is CASSPNGGAQVYEQYF. The CDR3, as DNA: TGTGCCAGCTCACCGAATGGAGGGGCCCAGGTATACGAGCAGTACTTC.